Included here is one TCR beta chain sequence, with context. Its antigen is unidentified. This sample was included in a study of OX40 agonist ivuxolimab in advanced cancers. For the study at large: Each dose-escalation patient presented with hepatocellular carcinoma, melanoma, renal cell or head and neck cancer. Partial responses occurred in three patients (one hepatocellular carcinoma, two cutaneous melanoma). Study observations and caveats: In a subset of nonresponders, normalized T-cell clonal expansion was also low. At doses 0.1 to 3.0 mg/kg, CD4+ and CD8+ clones expanded.

Germline V gene lookup returns CDR1 MNHNS and CDR2 SASEGT. This CDR3 is built from 14 residues. V was pared by 5 bases and J by 0 bases, with 8 bases between. The data were produced by immunoSEQ multiplex PCR, yet TCRdb's version contains in-frame clones alone and is incomplete. The sample shows under 70,000 clones, roughly 89% of them seen only once. Sequenced material: CD4+ or CD8+ T cells sorted from blood, taken in a trial of the OX40 agonist ivuxolimab. The sequence was collected from an adult with an advanced solid tumor such as melanoma, head and neck, liver or kidney cancer. The V call is TRBV6-1, the J call TRBJ1-3, with D tentatively TRBD1 (6 bases). Here the CDR3 DNA reads TGTGCCAGCAGTAGGACAGACTCTGGAAACACCATATATTTT. Its protein is CASSRTDSGNTIYF.